This T cell receptor (beta chain) was sequenced for a study of vaccination effects on CD4 cells after COVID-19. Study conclusions and caveats: Marked clonal contraction of both clone types appeared late after vaccination.

Remarks on this clone: Its target is not known.

This table comes from immunoSEQ multiplex PCR, and its TCRdb copy is limited to in-frame clones, with some not included. The table records 55,000 to 75,000 clones, 70% to 80% of them present only once. Peptide-pool stimulation followed by sequencing identified expanded antigen-specific CD4+ clonotypes in the ViraFEST assay. Investigators separated out CD4+ T cells once about eleven days of culture had passed. Nucleocapsid antibodies stayed negative before and after vaccination, showing no earlier SARS-CoV-2 infection. The CDR3 runs to 17 residues. V shed 0 bases and J 0 bases; nucleotides not matched to a gene: 5. Germline V gene lookup returns CDR1 PRHDT and CDR2 FYEKMQ (reference sequence).

This specimen consisted of CD4+ T cells from PBMCs cultured with HCoV-NL63 spike peptides, obtained before COVID-19 vaccination. This sequence was found in a human donor who received a COVID-19 vaccine. This chain links TRBV13 with TRBJ1-2, with 9 bases that match TRBD1. For the CDR3, the DNA is TGTGCCAGCAGCTTAGGAGACAGGGGGAGACCTAACTATGGCTACACCTTC. It is translated as CASSLGDRGRPNYGYTF.